These T cell receptor beta chains were read from a single sample in a study of OX40 agonist ivuxolimab in advanced cancers. TCRdb keeps only in-frame clones here, not all; method: immunoSEQ multiplex PCR. The sample lists about 63,000 clones; roughly 81% were seen once. The sequences come from CD4+ or CD8+ T cells sorted from blood, collected in a trial of the OX40 agonist ivuxolimab. The source of these receptors is an adult with an advanced solid tumor such as melanoma, head and neck, liver or kidney cancer. Both conserved end residues are part of each CDR3. The order of the fields is V gene, J gene, clone size, CDR3 length, D gene, CDR3 DNA, CDR3 protein. D genes are given only for firm matches. Not all rows give a size; the values are once, few, many and, for expanded clones, a class.

>TRBV30|TRBJ1-5|few|13|TRBD1
TGTGCCTGGGGTACAGGGGGCTCTCAGCCCCAGCATTTT
CAWGTGGSQPQHF
>TRBV5-1|TRBJ1-5|.|13|.
TGCGCCAGCAGCCGAGGGGGAGGGGACCCCCAGCATTTT
CASSRGGGDPQHF
>TRBV11-2|TRBJ2-4|.|15|.
TGTGCCAGCAGCTCTGACAGGCGGTCCAAAAACATTCAGTACTTC
CASSSDRRSKNIQYF
>TRBV5-1|TRBJ1-4|.|16|TRBD1
TGCGCCAGCAGCTCTACACCGGGACAGGTTAATGAAAAACTGTTTTTT
CASSSTPGQVNEKLFF
>TRBV6-6|TRBJ2-7|.|12|TRBD1
TGTGCCAGCAGTCGACAGGGTTACGAGCAGTACTTC
CASSRQGYEQYF
>TRBV5-1|TRBJ2-2|once|14|.
TGCGCCACCCGAGGGGCTCTAGGCACCGGGGAGCTGTTTTTT
CATRGALGTGELFF
>TRBV5-1|TRBJ2-1|.|16|TRBD1
TGCGCCAGCAGCTCGGCGGGGACAGGGGTAGTAAATGAGCAGTTCTTC
CASSSAGTGVVNEQFF
>TRBV12-5|TRBJ1-3|.|18|TRBD1
TGTGCTAGTGGTTTGGTCGCGGACAGGGGCATCTCTGGAAACACCATATATTTT
CASGLVADRGISGNTIYF
>TRBV18|TRBJ1-1|.|13|.
TGTGCCAGCTCACCAGGGGACAACACTGAAGCTTTCTTT
CASSPGDNTEAFF
>TRBV7-7|TRBJ1-5|.|20|.
TGTGCTAGCACCCTAGAGCCGGGAGGGGACGAACGGGGGGCAAGGCAGCCCCAGCATTTT
CASTLEPGGDERGARQPQHF
>TRBV14|TRBJ1-1|.|13|.
TGTGCCAGCAGCTGGACTGGGAACACTGAAGCTTTCTTT
CASSWTGNTEAFF
>TRBV5-1|TRBJ2-3|.|15|TRBD1
TGCGCCAGCAGCTTGGGACAGGGGAATGGAGATACGCAGTATTTT
CASSLGQGNGDTQYF
>TRBV30|TRBJ1-5|.|14|.
TGTGCCTGGAGTCCCCAGGGGCACAATCAGCCCCAGCATTTT
CAWSPQGHNQPQHF
>TRBV10-3|TRBJ1-5|.|17|.
TGTGCCATCAGTGAAAGGGGGTCCGGCGACGCGAGACAGCCCCAGCATTTT
CAISERGSGDARQPQHF
>TRBV9|TRBJ2-1|.|19|TRBD2
TGTGCCAGCAGCGCCAGTAGAACTAGCGGGGGGAACGTCTACAATGAGCAGTTCTTC
CASSASRTSGGNVYNEQFF
>TRBV7-9|TRBJ1-1|.|13|.
TGTGCCAGCAGCTTAGATGGGGACACTGAAGCTTTCTTT
CASSLDGDTEAFF
>TRBV7-2|TRBJ2-2|once|14|.
TGTGCCAGCAGCTTAGCGGGGGGTTCCGGGGAGCTGTTTTTT
CASSLAGGSGELFF
>TRBV27|TRBJ1-4|.|15|TRBD1
TGTGCCAGCAGCTCCCAGGGACAGTCGGAGGAAAAACTGTTTTTT
CASSSQGQSEEKLFF
>TRBV5-6|TRBJ2-1|once|16|TRBD2
TGTGCCAGCAGCGGGGGACTAGCGCTACCCTACAATGAGCAGTTCTTC
CASSGGLALPYNEQFF
>TRBV19|TRBJ1-1|few|15|.
TGTGCCAGTAGTCACAATCCTCCCCTGAACACTGAAGCTTTCTTT
CASSHNPPLNTEAFF
>TRBV5-6|TRBJ1-4|.|16|.
TGTGCCAGCAGCTTGAGGACTGGACGGAGTAATGAAAAACTGTTTTTT
CASSLRTGRSNEKLFF
>TRBV10-3|TRBJ1-1|.|11|.
TGTGCCATCAGCGAATCGAGGGAAGCTTTCTTT
CAISESREAFF
>TRBV29-1|TRBJ2-7|medium-sized|14|.
TGCAGCGGCCGGCACAAACTGGGACCTGGCGAGCAGTACTTC
CSGRHKLGPGEQYF
>TRBV28|TRBJ2-1|.|15|.
TGTGCCAGCAGCTCCTACAGGGTTTCGGACAATGAGCAGTTCTTC
CASSSYRVSDNEQFF
>TRBV6-5|TRBJ1-1|.|15|.
TGTGCCAGCAGTTACTCGAATCCAGGGAGCACTGAAGCTTTCTTT
CASSYSNPGSTEAFF
>TRBV9|TRBJ1-1|.|15|TRBD1
TGTGCCAGCAGCGTAGGAGGGACAGAGAACACTGAAGCTTTCTTT
CASSVGGTENTEAFF
>TRBV4-1|TRBJ1-5|.|20|.
TGCGCCAGCAGCCAAGCCTTGGTGGAAGGAACCCACTATAGCAATCAGCCCCAGCATTTT
CASSQALVEGTHYSNQPQHF
>TRBV29-1|TRBJ1-1|few|14|.
TGCAGCGTTGAACCTGGGACCGCCATGACTGAAGCTTTCTTT
CSVEPGTAMTEAFF
>TRBV27|TRBJ1-4|.|15|.
TGTGCCAGCAGTTTAGTGCAGGGAGCGGGTGAAAAACTGTTTTTT
CASSLVQGAGEKLFF
>TRBV5-6|TRBJ1-6|.|16|TRBD1
TGTGCCAGCAGCTTGAGACAGGGGGCCTATAATTCACCCCTCCACTTT
CASSLRQGAYNSPLHF
>TRBV7-9|TRBJ1-1|.|15|TRBD1
TGTGCCAGCAGCTCACCGACAGGGGGGAACACTGAAGCTTTCTTT
CASSSPTGGNTEAFF
>TRBV30|TRBJ2-1|once|13|.
TGTGCCTGGAGCTACCTTCGCGAAGCTGAGCAGTTCTTC
CAWSYLREAEQFF
>TRBV6-1|TRBJ1-4|.|13|.
TGTGCCAGCAGTGAAGTGGGAAATGAAAAACTGTTTTTT
CASSEVGNEKLFF
>TRBV14|TRBJ2-3|.|15|.
TGTGCCAGCAGCCAAGAGTTGAGACGCACAGATACGCAGTATTTT
CASSQELRRTDTQYF
>TRBV5-1|TRBJ2-7|.|14|.
TGCGCCAGCAGCGGGGACTCGGCCGGGTACGAGCAGTACTTC
CASSGDSAGYEQYF
>TRBV4-1|TRBJ1-3|.|18|TRBD1
TGCGCCAGCAGCCAGCCGGGACAGGGCACACCCTCTGGAAACACCATATATTTT
CASSQPGQGTPSGNTIYF
>TRBV5-4|TRBJ2-7|.|16|TRBD2
TGTGCCAGCAGCTTTGGTAGAGATAGCGGGGTGGTGGAGCAGTACTTC
CASSFGRDSGVVEQYF
>TRBV20-1|TRBJ1-2|.|11|.
TGCAGTGCTCTAGACATGGTGGGCTACACCTTC
CSALDMVGYTF
>TRBV20-1|TRBJ2-1|.|11|TRBD2
TGCAGTGCTCGACTAGCGCGGGAGCAGTTCTTC
CSARLAREQFF
>TRBV28|TRBJ1-5|.|12|.
TGTGCCAGCAGTTCCCCGGGAAGAGCCCAGCATTTT
CASSSPGRAQHF
>TRBV27|TRBJ2-2|.|15|.
TGTGCCAGCAGAAAAGGGGCTAGTAACACCGGGGAGCTGTTTTTT
CASRKGASNTGELFF
>TRBV15|TRBJ2-3|once|15|.
TGTGCCACCAGCAGAGGCCTAATGCGCACAGATACGCAGTATTTT
CATSRGLMRTDTQYF
>TRBV11-3|TRBJ2-7|.|12|TRBD1
TGTGCCAGCGGGGACAGGGATGGGGAGCAGTACTTC
CASGDRDGEQYF
>TRBV2|TRBJ2-1|once|12|.
TGTGCCAGCAGAGGACAGCGGAATGAGCAGTTCTTC
CASRGQRNEQFF
>TRBV7-9|TRBJ1-2|few|13|.
TGTGCCAGCAGCTTCGGGCAGAACTATGGCTACACCTTC
CASSFGQNYGYTF